This TCR beta chain was observed in a study of shared clonotypes between healthy human individuals. Findings of the study overall: Larger estimated richness was generally recorded for naive subsets relative to memory subsets.

The study drew all its donors from Caucasian adults living in Nashville, Tennessee. Method: immunoSEQ multiplex PCR; TCRdb's copy keeps in-frame clones and lacks some. The top ten clones hold 1.5% to 2% of a sample with 550,000 to 800,000 clones, around 67% of them seen once. For this clone: Antigen specificity is unknown.

CDR1 and CDR2 from the germline V gene are SGDLS and YYNGEE. The CDR3 is 17 amino acids. The trim removed 3 bases at V and 2 bases at J, leaving 11 bases unmatched. Sequencing was done on a sample of memory CD4+ T cells sorted from blood. Regarding subset: CD45RA-negative fraction. This chain links TRBV9 with TRBJ1-2, with 9 bases fitting TRBD1. The receptor was isolated from a woman in her twenties or thirties in good health. CDR3 nucleotides: TGTGCCAGCAGCGGACAGGGGGACAGGCTGGAAAACTATGGCTACACCTTC. Its translation: CASSGQGDRLENYGYTF.